Below, 13 T cell receptor beta chains from the same sample are listed, as sequenced in a study of spatial heterogeneity in lung cancer. Using its own MiXCR run on the 5' RACE reads, TCRdb lists one record per CDR3 protein. The table has around 18,000 distinct CDR3 sequences, 8.5% to 10% seen once. Findings of the study overall: Tumors with more nonsynonymous mutations had more expanded intratumoral alpha and beta TCRs.

Noted time point: sample taken at primary tumor resection. No antigen has been assigned to these receptors. This sample comprised lung tumor tissue, obtained at surgery. Receptors were obtained from a female donor with early-stage non-small cell lung cancer.

This clonotype occurred many times. Little can be read into the size of this beta chain, an off-target read in a library designed for alpha chains. The rearrangement links TRBV4-1 to TRBJ2-2; D perhaps matches TRBD1 (6 bases). The CDR3 loop spans 15 amino acids. Trimming shortened V by 5 bases and J by 4 bases, and 14 bases separated the two germline ends. Germline V gives CDR1 MGHRA, CDR2 YSYEKL. In nucleotides, the CDR3 is TGCGCCAGCAGCACCCCGGGACAAATCACCGGGGAGCTGTTTTTT. Translating gives CASSTPGQITGELFF.

Judged by abundance, this clonotype is medium-sized. This beta chain lies outside the target of a library built for alpha chains; its clone size means little. The rearrangement links TRBV4-1 to TRBJ1-5; D may be TRBD1 (5 bases). There are 16 residues in the CDR3. Germline assignment: CDR1 MGHRA and CDR2 YSYEKL. V was shortened by 0 bases and J by 5 bases, with 14 bases between the two germline ends. The chain's CDR3 is CASSQDPGNDHQPQHF. Here the CDR3 DNA reads TGCGCCAGCAGCCAAGATCCAGGGAATGATCATCAGCCCCAGCATTTT.

Only a few counts were recorded for this clonotype. Little can be read into the size of this beta chain, an off-target read in a library designed for alpha chains. V is TRBV11-2 and J is TRBJ2-7, with D perhaps matching TRBD1 (7 bases). Germline CDR1 and CDR2: SGHAT and FQNNGV. V lost 5 bases to trimming and J lost 3 bases, with 17 bases between them. The CDR3 has 15 residues. CDR3 protein: CASSPESGGYYEQYF. The CDR3 DNA sequence: TGTGCCAGCAGCCCGGAGTCAGGGGGGTACTACGAGCAGTACTTC. Supplemented by reference TRBV11-2 and TRBJ2-7, the full variable domain reads EAGVAQSPRYKIIEKRQSVAFWCNPISGHATLYWYQQILGQGPKLLIQFQNNGVVDDSQLPKDRFSAERLKGVDSTLKIQPAKLEDSAVYLCASSPESGGYYEQYFGPGTRLTVT.

In regard to this clonotype: Because this beta chain is a stray read in a library intended to capture alpha chains, its abundance should not be given much weight. V and J are TRBV28 and TRBJ1-1; weak D call: TRBD1 (6 bases). The CDR3 has 16 amino acids. From germline, CDR1 is MDHEN and CDR2 SYDVKM. The V end was cut by 4 bases, the J end by 3 bases, with 18 bases between. CDR3 region: CASSSLLGGGHTEAFF. The CDR3 nucleotides read TGTGCCAGCAGTTCACTCCTTGGAGGGGGACACACTGAAGCTTTCTTT. Full variable domain (remainder filled in from reference TRBV28 and TRBJ1-1): DVKVTQSSRYLVKRTGEKVFLECVQDMDHENMFWYRQDPGLGLRLIYFSYDVKMKEKGDIPEGYSVSREKKERFSLILESASTNQTSMYLCASSSLLGGGHTEAFFGQGTRLTVV.

Note on this clonotype: This beta chain lies outside the target of a library built for alpha chains; its clone size means little. The chain uses TRBV20-1 and TRBJ1-5; no definite D call. Germline V CDR1 and CDR2: DFQATT, SNEGSKA (reference sequence). The V end was cut by 5 bases, the J end by 0 bases, with 14 bases between. The CDR3 has 15 residues. The CDR3 bases are TGCAGTGCTGGAGGGAGGCCTTATAGCAATCAGCCCCAGCATTTT. Translated: CSAGGRPYSNQPQHF.

This clonotype was detected only a few times. With the library built for alpha chains, this beta chain is off target and its frequency is not meaningful. V usage is TRBV27 and J usage is TRBJ1-5, with 7 positions matching TRBD1. Per the germline V gene, CDR1 is MNHEY and CDR2 is SMNVEV (reference sequence). Germline trimming cut 7 bases from V and 2 bases from J; bases unmatched to any gene: 11. This CDR3 spans 16 amino acids. The CDR3 spells CASKGQSVAGNQPQHF. In DNA form, the CDR3 reads TGTGCCAGCAAGGGACAGTCAGTGGCGGGCAATCAGCCCCAGCATTTT.

Turning to this clonotype: Since it is a stray read in a library aimed at alpha chains, this beta chain has a size that is not meaningful. The chain recombines TRBV4-3 with TRBJ2-2; a weak D match, TRBD2 (5 bases). CDR1 LGHNA and CDR2 YSLEER come from the germline V gene. V was shortened by 4 bases and J by 7 bases, with 13 bases between the two germline ends. This CDR3 has 14 amino acids. Here the CDR3 DNA reads TGCGCCAGCAGCCGAAGGGTTGAGGGCGGGGAGCTGTTTTTT. The encoded protein is CASSRRVEGGELFF.

This clonotype was detected only a few times. Found in a library prepared for alpha chains, this beta chain is an off-target read, and its abundance has little meaning. The genes are TRBV18 and TRBJ1-1; D perhaps matches TRBD1 (5 bases). Trimming left V 9 bases short and J 6 bases short, with 14 bases between. Per germline, CDR1 KGHSH and CDR2 LQKENI. CDR3 length equals 12 residues. For the CDR3, the DNA is TGTGCCAGTTCCTCAGGGATGGCTGAAGCTTTCTTT. Translation: CASSSGMAEAFF.

This clonotype was counted ten times or more. Found in a library prepared for alpha chains, this beta chain is an off-target read, and its abundance has little meaning. The chain couples TRBV7-2 to TRBJ2-5; no definite D call. Trimming stripped 8 bases from V and 4 bases from J, with 14 bases between. Germline V lookup: CDR1 SGHTA, CDR2 FQGNSA. The CDR3 extends over 13 amino acids. CDR3 DNA: TGTGCCAGCGCAGCCGGATCTAGAGAGACCCAGTACTTC. Translation gives CASAAGSRETQYF.

In regard to this clonotype: Within a library made for alpha chains, this beta chain is off target, and its count is uninformative. This chain joins TRBV28 and TRBJ1-5; D is ambiguous. V was shortened by 3 bases and J by 3 bases, with 15 bases between the two germline ends. The germline V gene encodes CDR1 MDHEN and CDR2 SYDVKM. CDR3 size: 16 residues. The CDR3 sequence: CASSLAAGINNQPQHF. CDR3 DNA: TGTGCCAGCAGTTTGGCGGCGGGGATTAACAATCAGCCCCAGCATTTT.

This clonotype was counted at least ten times. This beta chain is an off-target read within a library intended for alpha chains, so its frequency means little. V is TRBV7-3 and J is TRBJ2-3; unclear D gene. CDR3 length: 13 amino acids. The germline gives CDR1 SGHTA, CDR2 FQGTGA. V was pared by 5 bases and J by 2 bases, with 8 bases between. The CDR3 DNA reads as TGTGCCAGCAGCCTCTTAAACACAGATACGCAGTATTTT. Protein sequence: CASSLLNTDTQYF.

Details on this clonotype: For a library built for alpha chains, this beta chain is a stray read; little rests on its size. The rearrangement joins TRBV28 to TRBJ2-1; 7 nucleotides agree with TRBD1. Germline V CDR1 and CDR2: MDHEN, SYDVKM. The CDR3 length is 15 residues. The V segment lost 6 bases and the J segment 10 bases; nucleotides outside the gene matches: 15. CDR3 coding DNA: TGTGCCAGCAGACCTCCAGGGACAGTGGTGTACGAGCAGTTCTTC. Protein: CASRPPGTVVYEQFF.

This clonotype was found a few times. Since the library was made to target alpha chains, this beta chain is a stray read and its abundance is not meaningful. The chain couples TRBV4-2 to TRBJ2-3, with D uncertain. The germline gives CDR1 LGHNA, CDR2 YNFKEQ. This CDR3 is 16 amino acids long. With 1 base removed from V and 0 bases from J, the gap between germline ends came to 11 bases. CDR3 nucleotide sequence: TGTGCCAGCAGCCAAGGGACGGAAACTAGCACAGATACGCAGTATTTT. Translated, it gives CASSQGTETSTDTQYF.